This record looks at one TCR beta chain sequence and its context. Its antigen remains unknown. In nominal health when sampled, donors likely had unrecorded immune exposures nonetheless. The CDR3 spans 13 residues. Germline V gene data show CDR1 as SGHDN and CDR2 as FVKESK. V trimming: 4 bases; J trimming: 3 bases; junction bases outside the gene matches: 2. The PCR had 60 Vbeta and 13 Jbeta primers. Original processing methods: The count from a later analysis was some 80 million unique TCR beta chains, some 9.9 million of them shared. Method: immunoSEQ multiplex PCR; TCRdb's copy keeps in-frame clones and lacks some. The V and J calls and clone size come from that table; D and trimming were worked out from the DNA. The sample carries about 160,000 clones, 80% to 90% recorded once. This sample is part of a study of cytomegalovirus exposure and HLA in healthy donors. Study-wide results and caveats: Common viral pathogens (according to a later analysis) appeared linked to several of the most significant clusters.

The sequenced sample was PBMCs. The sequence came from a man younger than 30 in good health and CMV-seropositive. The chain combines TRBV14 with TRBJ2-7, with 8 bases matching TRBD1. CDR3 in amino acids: CASSPGTGYEQYF. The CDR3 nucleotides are TGTGCCAGCAGCCCTGGGACAGGCTACGAGCAGTACTTC.